The 16 T cell receptor beta chains listed next were all sequenced from one sample in a study of identical twins. MiXCR, applied by TCRdb to the 5' RACE reads, yields one record per CDR3 protein. Of around 570,000 distinct CDR3 sequences listed, nearly 10% are singletons. The sample was also linked to a second study, of yellow fever vaccine responses in identical twins.

The sequenced material came from PBMCs. These TCRs come from a woman aged 18-35 years in good health.

This clonotype has at least ten counts. This chain links TRBV12-3 or TRBV12-4 with TRBJ2-3; 11 bases line up with TRBD2. The CDR3 consists of 15 residues. V lost 3 bases, J lost 6 bases, and 5 bases stayed unmatched. Here the CDR3 reads CASSFLAGGLDTQYF. CDR3 in DNA: TGTGCCAGCAGTTTTTTAGCGGGGGGGCTTGATACGCAGTATTTT.

This clonotype was seen repeatedly, ten times or more. The chain uses TRBV28 and TRBJ2-1; 14 bases are a match to TRBD2. In germline, CDR1 is MDHEN, CDR2 SYDVKM. This CDR3 is 15 amino acids long. V was clipped by 5 bases and J by 8 bases; unmatched bases: 5. The CDR3 spells CASSPGLAGDHEQFF. The CDR3 DNA follows: TGTGCCAGCAGTCCGGGACTAGCGGGAGACCATGAGCAGTTCTTC.

This clonotype came up a few times. This chain connects TRBV7-3 to TRBJ2-5, with TRBD1 as a possible D gene (6 bases). Per germline, CDR1 SGHTA and CDR2 FQGTGA. The germline V and J ends were trimmed by 5 bases and 0 bases, with 13 bases remaining between them. The CDR3 sequence is 15 residues long. CDR3 protein: CASSLGRGYQETQYF. CDR3 in DNA: TGTGCCAGCAGCCTCGGTAGGGGGTACCAAGAGACCCAGTACTTC.

J is TRBJ2-7 and V is TRBV7-9, with 10 bases identical to TRBD1. Germline V gene data show CDR1 as SEHNR and CDR2 as FQNEAQ (reference sequence). V trimming: 5 bases; J trimming: 3 bases; junction bases outside the gene matches: 13. The CDR3 sequence is 17 residues long. This CDR3 is CASSLTTGTGVGYEQYF. The DNA for the CDR3 is TGTGCCAGCAGCCTAACGACCGGGACAGGGGTCGGCTACGAGCAGTACTTC.

The chain links TRBV12-3 or TRBV12-4 to TRBJ2-4, with D unresolved. The CDR3 length is 13 residues. The V end lost 8 bases, the J end lost 3 bases, and 11 bases lay between the germline ends. CDR3 DNA sequence: TGTGCCAGCCTTTACCGGGTCAAAAACATTCAGTACTTC. As protein: CASLYRVKNIQYF.

As to this clonotype: A clone one base away is much larger, so this may be a read error. The chain is built from TRBV5-5 and TRBJ2-3, with a tentative D call TRBD2 (6 bases). Germline V gene lookup returns CDR1 SGHKS and CDR2 YYEKEE (reference sequence). The CDR3 consists of 16 residues. V was clipped by 3 bases and J by 2 bases, with 16 bases between them. The DNA for the CDR3 is TGTGCCAGCAGCTCCTGGTTTGCGGGGAACACAGATACGCAGTATTTT. As protein: CASSSWFAGNTDTQYF.

This clonotype turned up a few times. The chain recombines TRBV28 with TRBJ2-7; weak D call: TRBD2 (5 bases). This CDR3 has 14 amino acids. Germline V lookup: CDR1 MDHEN, CDR2 SYDVKM. The V end was cut by 8 bases, the J end by 7 bases, with 21 bases between. CDR3 sequence: CASVGSRGIWEQYF. The CDR3 region has the DNA TGTGCCAGCGTGGGGAGTAGAGGGATATGGGAGCAGTACTTC.

This clonotype was counted only a few times. The chain is built from TRBV14 and TRBJ2-2; D is undetermined. Looked up from germline, CDR1 is SGHDN and CDR2 is FVKESK. The CDR3 loop spans 14 amino acids. Trimming removed 1 base from V and 4 bases from J, with 7 bases in between. CDR3 sequence: CASSQGLFTGELFF. For the CDR3, the DNA is TGTGCCAGCAGCCAAGGACTCTTCACCGGGGAGCTGTTTTTT.

There are a few counts of this clonotype. This chain joins TRBV6-1 and TRBJ1-5; the D is unclear. Germline V gene data show CDR1 as MNHNS and CDR2 as SASEGT. The V end was cut by 2 bases, the J end by 9 bases, with 17 bases between. The CDR3 runs 15 residues. CDR3 residues: CASSERETEVRPQHF. The CDR3, as DNA: TGTGCCAGCAGTGAACGTGAGACTGAGGTCCGGCCCCAGCATTTT.

This clonotype was counted many times. The V gene is TRBV29-1, the J gene TRBJ2-2; perhaps TRBD1 as D (6 bases). Trimming took 6 bases from V and 1 from J, leaving 9 bases between them. The CDR3 has 13 amino acids. Germline-derived CDR1 and CDR2 are SQVTM and ANQGSEA. In nucleotides, the CDR3 is TGCAGCGTCGGGACAAGGAACACCGGGGAGCTGTTTTTT. Protein sequence: CSVGTRNTGELFF.

Remarks on this clonotype: A much larger clone is a single base away; this may be a read error. In nucleotides, the CDR3 is TGTGCCAGCAGCCAGGGCTACGAGATGCAAGAGACCCAGTACTTC. Translating it yields CASSQGYEMQETQYF. The chain uses TRBV3-1 and TRBJ2-5, with no clear D. Germline CDR1 is LGHDT and CDR2 is YNNKEL (reference sequence). The CDR3 totals 15 residues. Trimming pared 3 bases from V and 2 bases from J, leaving 13 bases between.

This clonotype was seen at least ten times. V gene TRBV29-1 combines with J gene TRBJ1-5; D remains unclear. The CDR3 has 12 residues. V dropped 6 bases and J dropped 4 bases, with 10 bases sitting between them. CDR1 is SQVTM, CDR2 ANQGSEA, per germline. CDR3 sequence reads: CSVAGPNQPQHF. CDR3 DNA: TGCAGCGTGGCGGGCCCTAATCAGCCCCAGCATTTT.

This clonotype was seen at least ten times. The rearrangement uses TRBV5-1 and TRBJ2-7; a possible D gene is TRBD1 (6 bases). The CDR3 consists of 15 residues. V was cut by 4 bases and J by 1 base, with 15 bases left in between. Germline lookup yields CDR1 SGHRS and CDR2 YFSETQ. Written as DNA, the CDR3 is TGCGCCAGCAGCCTTCGGGACATGGTTTCCTACGAGCAGTACTTC. It encodes CASSLRDMVSYEQYF. Based on the CDR3 plus reference TRBV5-1 and TRBJ2-7, the full variable domain is KAGVTQTPRYLIKTRGQQVTLSCSPISGHRSVSWYQQTPGQGLQFLFEYFSETQRNKGNFPGRFSGRQFSNSRSEMNVSTLELGDSALYLCASSLRDMVSYEQYFGPGTRLTVT.

This chain uses TRBV2 with TRBJ2-5; D is tentatively TRBD1 or TRBD2 (5 bases each). Per the germline V gene, CDR1 is SNHLY and CDR2 is FYNNEI. The V and J ends lost 6 bases and 2 bases respectively, with 13 bases between them. CDR3 length: 14 residues. The CDR3 DNA sequence: TGTGCCAGCAGCCCGGGACGGACACAAGAGACCCAGTACTTC. Its translation: CASSPGRTQETQYF.

This chain uses TRBV20-1 with TRBJ2-3; 10 bases line up with TRBD2. The CDR3 totals 15 residues. Per germline, CDR1 DFQATT and CDR2 SNEGSKA (reference sequence). In DNA, the CDR3 is TGCACCACCCTTCGAGCGGGAGGGCCCCGCGATACGCAGTATTTT. It translates to CTTLRAGGPRDTQYF.

This clonotype has only a few counts. The chain uses TRBV12-3 or TRBV12-4 and TRBJ2-7; D is perhaps TRBD1 (5 bases). V was pared by 6 bases and J by 3 bases, with 21 bases between. This CDR3 spans 16 amino acids. The CDR3 region has the DNA TGTGCCAGCAGCCGCTCATCAAGACAGACGAACTACGAGCAGTACTTC. This codes for CASSRSSRQTNYEQYF.